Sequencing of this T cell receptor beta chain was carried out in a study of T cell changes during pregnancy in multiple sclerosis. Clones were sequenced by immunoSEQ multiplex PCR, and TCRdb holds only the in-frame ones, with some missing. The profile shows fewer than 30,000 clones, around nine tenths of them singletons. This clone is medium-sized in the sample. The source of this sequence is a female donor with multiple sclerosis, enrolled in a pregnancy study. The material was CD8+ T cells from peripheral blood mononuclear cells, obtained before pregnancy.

The CDR3 here is CASSLRGQGEETQYF. The CDR3 region has the DNA TGTGCCAGCAGCTTAAGGGGACAGGGCGAAGAGACCCAGTACTTC. This rearrangement joins TRBV13 to TRBJ2-5; TRBD1 matches at 9 bases. CDR3 length equals 15 residues. CDR1 and CDR2 (germline): PRHDT, FYEKMQ (reference sequence). V shed 2 bases, J shed 3 bases, and the junction held 4 bases outside the gene matches.